One and the same sample provided the 18 T cell receptor beta chains below, sequenced in a study of T cell changes during pregnancy in multiple sclerosis. Repertoires were generated with immunoSEQ multiplex PCR, while TCRdb's copy carries only in-frame clones and drops some. Seen here are 70,000 to 80,000 clones, roughly 89% observed once, and the top ten hold 3.5% to 4.5%. The sequenced sample was peripheral blood, obtained after pregnancy. All receptors come from a female donor in good health, enrolled as a control in a pregnancy study.

V gene TRBV4-1 combines with J gene TRBJ2-6; maybe TRBD1 (6 bases). The CDR3 has 17 amino acids. Trimming shortened V by 0 bases and J by 0 bases, and 9 bases separated the two germline ends. The germline V gene encodes CDR1 MGHRA and CDR2 YSYEKL. CDR3: CASSQEEGVSGANVLTF. CDR3 sequence (DNA): TGCGCCAGCAGCCAAGAAGAGGGGGTCTCTGGGGCCAACGTCCTGACTTTC.

This clone was picked up one time. The gene calls are TRBV2 and TRBJ2-3; D may be TRBD2 (6 bases). The germline CDR1 and CDR2 sequences are SNHLY and FYNNEI. The CDR3 sequence is 15 residues long. V was pared by 5 bases and J by 0 bases, with 12 bases between. CDR3 nucleotides: TGTGCCAGCAGTAAGCGGGCCACTAGCACAGATACGCAGTATTTT. Amino acid sequence: CASSKRATSTDTQYF.

V and J are TRBV14 and TRBJ2-7; D possibly corresponds to TRBD2 (5 bases). Between the trimmed V and J ends, which lost 5 bases and 4 bases, there was a span of 18 bases. The CDR3 covers 15 residues. In germline, CDR1 is SGHDN, CDR2 FVKESK. CDR3 sequence: CASSEKPYGDYEQYF. CDR3 DNA sequence: TGTGCCAGCAGCGAAAAACCATACGGGGATTACGAGCAGTACTTC.

This rearrangement joins TRBV6-5 to TRBJ1-2; D might be TRBD1 (5 bases). V lost 4 bases and J 8 bases, leaving 17 bases between the germline ends. Germline V lookup: CDR1 MNHEY, CDR2 SVGAGI. This CDR3 is 14 amino acids long. The CDR3 region has the DNA TGTGCCAGCAGTTCCCCGGGAGGGGTAGGGGGCTACACCTTC. This gives the protein CASSSPGGVGGYTF.

The rearrangement uses TRBV20-1 and TRBJ2-5; TRBD2 is a possible D gene (5 bases). Trimming stripped 4 bases from V and 5 bases from J, with 8 bases between. The germline V gene has CDR1 DFQATT and CDR2 SNEGSKA (reference sequence). The CDR3 covers 11 residues. The CDR3 sequence: CSAKGGETQYF. The CDR3 DNA is TGCAGTGCTAAAGGCGGGGAGACCCAGTACTTC.

The V call is TRBV5-1, the J call TRBJ2-7, with 10 positions matching TRBD1. This CDR3 has 14 residues. In germline, CDR1 is SGHRS, CDR2 YFSETQ. The V and J ends lost 3 bases and 5 bases, in that order; junction bases with no gene match: 5. CDR3 nucleotide sequence: TGCGCCAGCAGCTACGGGACAGGGGCTAACGAGCAGTACTTC. Encoded protein: CASSYGTGANEQYF.

The chain has TRBV11-3 and TRBJ2-1, with TRBD1 matching 9 bases. This CDR3 contains 13 residues. Germline CDR1 and CDR2: SGHNT and YENEEA. V lost 5 bases, J lost 9 bases, and 5 bases stayed unmatched. As DNA, the CDR3 is TGTGCCAGCAGCGCCCAGACAGGGGGTGAGCAGTTCTTC. The encoded protein is CASSAQTGGEQFF. The whole variable domain, filled in from reference TRBV11-3 and TRBJ2-1, reads EAGVVQSPRYKIIEKKQPVAFWCNPISGHNTLYWYLQNLGQGPELLIRYENEEAVDDSQLPKDRFSAERLKGVDSTLKIQPAELGDSAVYLCASSAQTGGEQFFGPGTRLTVL.

This rearrangement joins TRBV6-5 to TRBJ2-5; 7 positions match TRBD1. CDR3 size: 14 residues. Germline V gives CDR1 MNHEY, CDR2 SVGAGI. The V segment lost 6 bases and the J segment 4 bases; nucleotides outside the gene matches: 8. This CDR3 reads CASSLSQGVETQYF. CDR3 sequence (DNA): TGTGCCAGCAGCCTTTCTCAGGGGGTAGAGACCCAGTACTTC.

This chain joins TRBV7-9 and TRBJ2-7; D is possibly TRBD2 (5 bases). Germline lookup yields CDR1 SEHNR and CDR2 FQNEAQ (reference sequence). V shed 6 bases and J shed 7 bases, with 16 bases lying between them. The CDR3 spans 13 residues. Here the CDR3 reads CASSLINRGEQYF. CDR3 sequence (DNA): TGTGCCAGCAGTCTCATAAATCGGGGTGAGCAGTACTTC.

V and J are TRBV28 and TRBJ1-2; 7 nucleotides agree with TRBD1. The CDR3 sequence is 15 residues long. Germline values: CDR1 MDHEN, CDR2 SYDVKM. With V trimmed by 6 bases and J by 2 bases, 9 bases remained unmatched. The CDR3 is CASSPPGQTNYGYTF. CDR3 in DNA: TGTGCCAGCAGCCCTCCGGGACAGACGAACTATGGCTACACCTTC.

The chain links TRBV27 to TRBJ1-6; 8 bases match TRBD1. The CDR3 covers 14 residues. Germline trimming cut 4 bases from V and 6 bases from J; bases unmatched to any gene: 2. Germline V gene lookup returns CDR1 MNHEY and CDR2 SMNVEV (reference sequence). CDR3 in amino acids: CASSSDRANSPLHF. DNA of the CDR3: TGTGCCAGCAGTTCGGACAGGGCTAATTCACCCCTCCACTTT.

This chain links TRBV27 with TRBJ2-7; D is undetermined. CDR1 and CDR2 from the germline V gene are MNHEY and SMNVEV (reference sequence). The CDR3 consists of 13 residues. V was cut by 5 bases and J by 6 bases, with 14 bases left in between. CDR3 residues: CASSPLRPGEQYF. In nucleotides, the CDR3 is TGTGCCAGCAGTCCATTGCGGCCCGGCGAGCAGTACTTC.

The CDR3 spells CASSWGTSGGPYEQYF. The CDR3 bases are TGTGCCAGCAGCTGGGGGACTAGCGGGGGACCCTACGAGCAGTACTTC. J is TRBJ2-7 and V is TRBV7-2, with TRBD2 matching 14 bases. This CDR3 has 16 amino acids. Germline assignment: CDR1 SGHTA and CDR2 FQGNSA. V shed 4 bases, J shed 2 bases, and the junction held 4 bases outside the gene matches.

V is TRBV19 and J is TRBJ2-7, with 8 bases aligning to TRBD1. This CDR3 has 15 residues. Germline trimming cut 3 bases from V and 1 base from J; bases unmatched to any gene: 5. The germline V gene has CDR1 LNHDA and CDR2 SQIVND (reference sequence). For the CDR3, the DNA is TGTGCCAGTAGTATCGGACAGGGTGGATCCTACGAGCAGTACTTC. Translated: CASSIGQGGSYEQYF.

This chain uses TRBV19 with TRBJ1-6; no firm D call. The germline V and J ends were trimmed by 4 bases and 5 bases, with 3 bases remaining between them. Looked up from germline, CDR1 is LNHDA and CDR2 is SQIVND (reference sequence). CDR3 length: 12 residues. This CDR3 reads CASSTNNSPLHF. As DNA, the CDR3 is TGTGCCAGTAGTACAAATAATTCACCCCTCCACTTT. Full variable domain (remainder filled in from reference TRBV19 and TRBJ1-6): DGGITQSPKYLFRKEGQNVTLSCEQNLNHDAMYWYRQDPGQGLRLIYYSQIVNDFQKGDIAEGYSVSREKKESFPLTVTSAQKNPTAFYLCASSTNNSPLHFGNGTRLTVT.

This clone came up once. V and J are TRBV7-2 and TRBJ2-7, with TRBD2 identical over 9 bases. Germline lookup yields CDR1 SGHTA and CDR2 FQGNSA. The trim removed 6 bases at V and 0 bases at J, leaving 6 bases unmatched. The length of the CDR3 is 15 residues. In DNA, the CDR3 is TGTGCCAGCAGTTCGAGCGGGGGGCGCTCCTACGAGCAGTACTTC. It is translated as CASSSSGGRSYEQYF.

The V gene is TRBV6-4, the J gene TRBJ2-3, with 10 bases lining up with TRBD2. This CDR3 has 15 residues. Trimming cost V 4 bases and J 7 bases; bases outside gene matches: 8. Germline V CDR1 and CDR2: MRHNA, SNTAGT. In DNA form, the CDR3 reads TGTGCCAGCAGTGTCGCAGCGGGAGGGCCATATACGCAGTATTTT. This translates into CASSVAAGGPYTQYF.

The CDR3 sequence is CASSSTGGTYEQYF. CDR3 DNA sequence: TGTGCCAGCAGTTCGACAGGGGGGACCTACGAGCAGTACTTC. V is TRBV28 and J is TRBJ2-7, with 9 bases matching TRBD1. The CDR3 has 14 amino acids. Germline CDR1 and CDR2: MDHEN and SYDVKM. After removal of 4 bases from V and 2 bases from J, the junction contained 3 bases not matched to a gene.